Described below is a single T cell receptor (beta chain) sequence and its context. Its antigen is unknown. Its ends do not fully match the called genes, so a read error is possible. For each extraction, RNA and DNA were obtained together from around 20-30 mg of unsorted bulk tissue. The patients lived with chronic HBV infection and had not yet received any treatment. Looked up from germline, CDR1 is SGHAT and CDR2 is FQNNGV. The CDR3 runs 16 residues. This sample is part of a study of tumor-infiltrating lymphocytes in primary liver carcinoma. cDNA specific to TCR beta was made from about 550 ng of total RNA, with a constant-region primer employed for priming. The TCR beta library was amplified through three nested multiplex PCR rounds in a modified ARM-PCR procedure. With TRBV1-TRBV30 forward primers and a C-beta reverse primer, the first two PCR rounds were run for 10 to 11 cycles each. TCRdb ran MiXCR on the multiplex PCR reads and lists one entry per CDR3 protein. The sample holds about 30,000 distinct CDR3 sequences, 70% to 80% seen once.

The study's findings and limits: Less overlap was seen in tumor-adjacent and tumor-blood pairs than in tumor region pairs. Only about 7.5-25% of top clones were detected in all five tumor regions.

This sequence joins TRBV11-2 and TRBJ1-2; maybe TRBD1 (5 bases). Sample: liver tumor tissue from sampling region 3. The sample's subset: tumor region T3, left-lateral pole. This receptor was taken from a woman in her 30s with primary liver carcinoma and hepatitis B virus infection. CDR3 sequence reads: CASSLGSPEGFYGYTF. The CDR3 nucleotides read TGTGCCAGCAGCCTCGGGTCACCGGAGGGGTTCTATGGCTACACTTTC. Complete variable domain (other parts from reference TRBV11-2 and TRBJ1-2): EAGVAQSPRYKIIEKRQSVAFWCNPISGHATLYWYQQILGQGPKLLIQFQNNGVVDDSQLPKDRFSAERLKGVDSTLKIQPAKLEDSAVYLCASSLGSPEGFYGYTFGSGTRLTVV.